The rows below give T cell receptor beta chains drawn from one sample of a study of T cell responses to AZD1222 COVID-19 vaccine. Using immunoSEQ multiplex PCR, the repertoire was profiled, and TCRdb retains in-frame clones only, with some absent. The table has fewer than 130,000 clones, about 87% seen once. Specimen: peripheral blood, collected on day 0 of AZD1222 vaccination. The receptors stem from an adult in good health. Each CDR3 is given without its conserved first and last residue.

TRBV30 AWRAGTDLF
TRBV11-2 ASSFIGHSGNTIY
TRBV7-2 ASSPRDFYNEQF
TRBV30 AWSGGSRGYT
TRBV6-5 ASSFTDRYTDTQY
TRBV20-1 SASSHGEQY
TRBV27 ASRGFVGSGELF
TRBV4-1 ASSLPSGTGYNEQF
TRBV7-8 ASSLGRTSGRSNEQF
TRBV5-6 ASSLYSNSRGGNSPLH
TRBV6-5 ASSYSGASGNTIY
TRBV5-1 ASSTDSMNTEAF
TRBV7-8 ASSGEYYEQY
TRBV30 AWRGQSIGGYT
TRBV5-1 ASSLEGGRFNYGYT
TRBV13 ASSLRDSIYGYT
TRBV28 ASSFPLAVPPGELF
TRBV29-1 SVELRLAGGRI
TRBV20-1 SARRSDGYT
TRBV30 AWSETTNEKLF
TRBV7-8 ASSSQTGTYEQY
TRBV19 ASSIELAGGQEQF
TRBV27 ACQRSGRDHEQF